Listed below are T cell receptor beta chains from one sample, sequenced in a study of a mutant IDH1 vaccine in newly diagnosed glioma. Using immunoSEQ multiplex PCR, the repertoire was profiled, and TCRdb retains in-frame clones only, with some absent. The sample yields roughly 99,000 clones, 80% to 90% seen once. This specimen was PBMCs, taken from a glioma patient treated with radiotherapy, temozolomide or both. These receptors came from a woman in her fifties or sixties with glioma. Each CDR3 is given with its conserved first and last residue. A D gene is named only where the DNA matches it firmly. Not every row has a clone size; where given, it reads once, few, many or a size class.

D gene: TRBD1
clone size: .
J gene: TRBJ2-1
V gene: TRBV5-4
CDR3 DNA: TGTGCCAGCAGCTTTGGACAGGGGAATCGGTATGAGCAGTTCTTC
CDR3 protein: CASSFGQGNRYEQFF

D gene: TRBD2
clone size: .
J gene: TRBJ2-1
V gene: TRBV4-2
CDR3 DNA: TGTGCCAGCAGCCAAGGTCTGGGAGCGGGGTACAATGAGCAGTTCTTC
CDR3 protein: CASSQGLGAGYNEQFF

D gene: .
clone size: .
J gene: TRBJ2-1
V gene: TRBV10-1
CDR3 DNA: TGCGCCAGCAGTGAGTCTGGGGGGTACAATGAGCAGTTCTTC
CDR3 protein: CASSESGGYNEQFF

D gene: TRBD1
clone size: .
J gene: TRBJ2-7
V gene: TRBV27
CDR3 DNA: TGTGCCAGCAGTTTATCGTATGTACAGGGGACGGGTGAGCAGTACTTC
CDR3 protein: CASSLSYVQGTGEQYF

D gene: TRBD2
clone size: once
J gene: TRBJ2-7
V gene: TRBV10-2
CDR3 DNA: TGCGCCTCACGCGGGCTAGCGGGAGGCATCTACGAGCAGTACTTC
CDR3 protein: CASRGLAGGIYEQYF

D gene: TRBD1
clone size: .
J gene: TRBJ1-5
V gene: TRBV6-1
CDR3 DNA: TGTGCCAGCAGTCGACAGGGTAATAACAATCAGCCCCAGCATTTT
CDR3 protein: CASSRQGNNNQPQHF

D gene: TRBD2
clone size: .
J gene: TRBJ2-1
V gene: TRBV19
CDR3 DNA: TGTGCCAGTAGTATCCGGACTAGCGCCTACAATGAGCAGTTCTTC
CDR3 protein: CASSIRTSAYNEQFF

D gene: TRBD1
clone size: few
J gene: TRBJ2-1
V gene: TRBV27
CDR3 DNA: TGTGCCAGCAGTAAGGGACAGGGGGCTGTGGGGGCCAATGAGCAGTTCTTC
CDR3 protein: CASSKGQGAVGANEQFF

D gene: TRBD1
clone size: once
J gene: TRBJ2-7
V gene: TRBV30
CDR3 DNA: TGTGCCTGGGGATCTTCTGAGGACAGGGGGGATTCCTACGAGCAGTACTTC
CDR3 protein: CAWGSSEDRGDSYEQYF

D gene: TRBD1
clone size: .
J gene: TRBJ1-1
V gene: TRBV7-3
CDR3 DNA: TGTGCCAGCAGCACAGGGGGCTCCTACGCTGAAGCTTTCTTT
CDR3 protein: CASSTGGSYAEAFF

D gene: TRBD2
clone size: .
J gene: TRBJ2-1
V gene: TRBV5-1
CDR3 DNA: TGCGCCAGCATAGAATTAGCGGGAGGGGCCTACAATGAGCAGTTCTTC
CDR3 protein: CASIELAGGAYNEQFF

D gene: .
clone size: .
J gene: TRBJ2-1
V gene: TRBV6-1
CDR3 DNA: TGTGCCAGCAGTGCTCGACAGCAAAAATTCTCCTACAATGAGCAGTTCTTC
CDR3 protein: CASSARQQKFSYNEQFF

D gene: TRBD1
clone size: .
J gene: TRBJ1-1
V gene: TRBV15
CDR3 DNA: TGTGCCACCAGCACCCGGACAGGGGGAAGCACTGAAGCTTTCTTT
CDR3 protein: CATSTRTGGSTEAFF

D gene: TRBD2
clone size: .
J gene: TRBJ2-2
V gene: TRBV25-1
CDR3 DNA: TGTGCCAGCAGCAGTAATAGCGGGAGCGACACCGGGGAGCTGTTTTTT
CDR3 protein: CASSSNSGSDTGELFF

D gene: .
clone size: .
J gene: TRBJ2-3
V gene: TRBV6-5
CDR3 DNA: TGTGCCAGCAGGACCCAGGGGTTTTATACGCAGTATTTT
CDR3 protein: CASRTQGFYTQYF

D gene: .
clone size: once
J gene: TRBJ2-3
V gene: TRBV27
CDR3 DNA: TGTGCCAGCAGAAATCCGGGACTCGGCACAGATACGCAGTATTTT
CDR3 protein: CASRNPGLGTDTQYF

D gene: .
clone size: few
J gene: TRBJ2-7
V gene: TRBV30
CDR3 DNA: TGTGCCTGGAGTGTATTGCCGGCTCGCGAGCAGTACTTC
CDR3 protein: CAWSVLPAREQYF

D gene: .
clone size: .
J gene: TRBJ2-2
V gene: TRBV28
CDR3 DNA: TGTGCCAGCAGCCCTCCGGTGGGGGGTTGGGACACCGGGGAGCTGTTTTTT
CDR3 protein: CASSPPVGGWDTGELFF

D gene: .
clone size: .
J gene: TRBJ1-2
V gene: TRBV2
CDR3 DNA: TGTGCCAGCAGTGAAGGGGGCTATGGCTACACCTTC
CDR3 protein: CASSEGGYGYTF

D gene: .
clone size: .
J gene: TRBJ2-5
V gene: TRBV7-2
CDR3 DNA: TGTGCCAGCAGCTCCTGGCCTAACAGGGTAAATCAAGAGACCCAGTACTTC
CDR3 protein: CASSSWPNRVNQETQYF

D gene: TRBD2
clone size: .
J gene: TRBJ2-2
V gene: TRBV5-1
CDR3 DNA: TGCGCCAGCAGCTTCCTAGCGGGAGACACCGGGGAGCTGTTTTTT
CDR3 protein: CASSFLAGDTGELFF

D gene: .
clone size: .
J gene: TRBJ2-1
V gene: TRBV30
CDR3 DNA: TGTGCCTGGAGTGTACCGGGGAATGAGCAGTTCTTC
CDR3 protein: CAWSVPGNEQFF

D gene: TRBD1
clone size: .
J gene: TRBJ2-2
V gene: TRBV2
CDR3 DNA: TGTGCCACCAGCGTCTACCCGGGACAGGATAACACCGGGGAGCTGTTTTTT
CDR3 protein: CATSVYPGQDNTGELFF

D gene: .
clone size: .
J gene: TRBJ2-5
V gene: TRBV7-9
CDR3 DNA: TGTGCCAGCAGCCAATGGTTCAGGGGCCGGCCGATAGAGACCCAGTACTTC
CDR3 protein: CASSQWFRGRPIETQYF

D gene: .
clone size: .
J gene: TRBJ1-2
V gene: TRBV7-9
CDR3 DNA: TGTGCCAGCAGCCTCCAAGGAGTAGGAAACTATGGCTACACCTTC
CDR3 protein: CASSLQGVGNYGYTF

D gene: TRBD2
clone size: .
J gene: TRBJ2-7
V gene: TRBV10-2
CDR3 DNA: TGCGCCAGCAGTGGAGGGCTAGCGGGGACTTACGAGCAGTACTTC
CDR3 protein: CASSGGLAGTYEQYF

D gene: .
clone size: few
J gene: TRBJ1-1
V gene: TRBV5-1
CDR3 DNA: TGCGCCAGCAGCTTGAACTCGAACACTGAAGCTTTCTTT
CDR3 protein: CASSLNSNTEAFF

D gene: TRBD2
clone size: .
J gene: TRBJ2-7
V gene: TRBV2
CDR3 DNA: TGTGCCAGCACATGGATAGAAGCGGGAGTTGACGAGCAGTACTTC
CDR3 protein: CASTWIEAGVDEQYF

D gene: TRBD1
clone size: .
J gene: TRBJ2-7
V gene: TRBV30
CDR3 DNA: TGTGCCTGGGCCGGACAGGGGGGATACGAGCAGTACTTC
CDR3 protein: CAWAGQGGYEQYF

D gene: TRBD1
clone size: .
J gene: TRBJ2-3
V gene: TRBV7-6
CDR3 DNA: TGTGCCAGCAGCCCCCGACAGGGGCTGGATACGCAGTATTTT
CDR3 protein: CASSPRQGLDTQYF

D gene: TRBD1
clone size: .
J gene: TRBJ2-2
V gene: TRBV5-1
CDR3 DNA: TGCGCCAGCACCGGATCCGCAGGGGGCTCGGCCGGGGAGCTGTTTTTT
CDR3 protein: CASTGSAGGSAGELFF

D gene: TRBD1
clone size: .
J gene: TRBJ2-7
V gene: TRBV7-8
CDR3 DNA: TGTGCCAGCAGCCCTTACAGGGGTCCTCCCTACGAGCAGTACTTC
CDR3 protein: CASSPYRGPPYEQYF

D gene: .
clone size: .
J gene: TRBJ1-1
V gene: TRBV5-1
CDR3 DNA: TGCGCCAGCAGCTTATCGCCGGAGGACACTGAAGCTTTCTTT
CDR3 protein: CASSLSPEDTEAFF

D gene: .
clone size: .
J gene: TRBJ2-1
V gene: TRBV7-3
CDR3 DNA: TGTGCCAGCAGCGGCAGTGAGCAGTTCTTC
CDR3 protein: CASSGSEQFF

D gene: TRBD1
clone size: .
J gene: TRBJ2-5
V gene: TRBV5-8
CDR3 DNA: TGTGCCAGCAGCTCAAGACAGGGGAGCGAGACCCAGTACTTC
CDR3 protein: CASSSRQGSETQYF

D gene: TRBD2
clone size: .
J gene: TRBJ2-1
V gene: TRBV6-5
CDR3 DNA: TGTGCCAGCAGTTATATACTAGCGGACAATGAGCAGTTCTTC
CDR3 protein: CASSYILADNEQFF

D gene: TRBD1
clone size: .
J gene: TRBJ1-1
V gene: TRBV9
CDR3 DNA: TGTGCCAGCAGCTTAGCAGGGGGCGGGTATGTAAACACTGAAGCTTTCTTT
CDR3 protein: CASSLAGGGYVNTEAFF

D gene: TRBD1
clone size: .
J gene: TRBJ1-2
V gene: TRBV6-5
CDR3 DNA: TGTGCCAGCACGACAGGGGGCAACTATGGCTACACCTTC
CDR3 protein: CASTTGGNYGYTF

D gene: .
clone size: .
J gene: TRBJ2-3
V gene: TRBV7-2
CDR3 DNA: TGTGCCAGCAGCGAGGCGACGCAGTATTTT
CDR3 protein: CASSEATQYF

D gene: TRBD1
clone size: .
J gene: TRBJ2-1
V gene: TRBV28
CDR3 DNA: TGTGCCAGCTGTCCCCCCGGGACAGGGACATCCGTTGAGCAGTTCTTC
CDR3 protein: CASCPPGTGTSVEQFF

D gene: TRBD2
clone size: .
J gene: TRBJ2-3
V gene: TRBV9
CDR3 DNA: TGTGCCAGCAGCTCCCCCTTAGCGGGAGGGACAGATACGCAGTATTTT
CDR3 protein: CASSSPLAGGTDTQYF

D gene: .
clone size: .
J gene: TRBJ2-7
V gene: TRBV12-1
CDR3 DNA: TGTGCCAGCAGCTCCAGCAGAGGGATCGACGAGCAGTACTTC
CDR3 protein: CASSSSRGIDEQYF

D gene: TRBD2
clone size: .
J gene: TRBJ2-3
V gene: TRBV27
CDR3 DNA: TGTGCCAGCAGCCCGCGACGCGGGAGCGCAGATACGCAGTATTTT
CDR3 protein: CASSPRRGSADTQYF

D gene: .
clone size: .
J gene: TRBJ1-2
V gene: TRBV15
CDR3 DNA: TGTGCCACCACCCCGGGACCCTCTAACTATGGCTACACCTTC
CDR3 protein: CATTPGPSNYGYTF

D gene: TRBD1
clone size: .
J gene: TRBJ1-2
V gene: TRBV6-6
CDR3 DNA: TGTGCCAGCATTTCGACAGGGGCAGGCTACACCTTC
CDR3 protein: CASISTGAGYTF

D gene: TRBD2
clone size: once
J gene: TRBJ2-3
V gene: TRBV5-1
CDR3 DNA: TGCGCCAGCAGCTTGGCCGGGCTAGCGGGAATGACAGATACGCAGTATTTT
CDR3 protein: CASSLAGLAGMTDTQYF

D gene: .
clone size: .
J gene: TRBJ1-3
V gene: TRBV6-1
CDR3 DNA: TGTGCCAGCAGTGGGACAGTTGCTGGAAACACCATATATTTT
CDR3 protein: CASSGTVAGNTIYF

D gene: .
clone size: .
J gene: TRBJ1-1
V gene: TRBV7-9
CDR3 DNA: TGTGCCAGCAGCTCGACCGGGACAAGTATATCTGAAGCTTTCTTT
CDR3 protein: CASSSTGTSISEAFF

D gene: TRBD2
clone size: .
J gene: TRBJ2-7
V gene: TRBV19
CDR3 DNA: TGTGCCAGTAGCTCCCCTACTAGCGGGTCCTACGAGCAGTACTTC
CDR3 protein: CASSSPTSGSYEQYF

D gene: .
clone size: few
J gene: TRBJ1-1
V gene: TRBV19
CDR3 DNA: TGTGCCAGTACCCAAACAGGGCGGACCACTGAAGCTTTCTTT
CDR3 protein: CASTQTGRTTEAFF

D gene: .
clone size: .
J gene: TRBJ2-7
V gene: TRBV6-1
CDR3 DNA: TGTGCCAGCAGCCCGGAGAAGTGGGGAGAGCAGTACTTC
CDR3 protein: CASSPEKWGEQYF

D gene: .
clone size: .
J gene: TRBJ2-6
V gene: TRBV19
CDR3 DNA: TGTGCCAGTAGGCCGGGGGGCCGTGACTCTGGGGCCAACGTCCTGACTTTC
CDR3 protein: CASRPGGRDSGANVLTF

D gene: TRBD1
clone size: .
J gene: TRBJ2-7
V gene: TRBV14
CDR3 DNA: TGTGCCAGCAGCCCGGGACAGGGTTTCGACGAGCAGTACTTC
CDR3 protein: CASSPGQGFDEQYF

D gene: .
clone size: once
J gene: TRBJ1-2
V gene: TRBV30
CDR3 DNA: TGTGCCTCCGGGACGGATGGCTACACCTTC
CDR3 protein: CASGTDGYTF

D gene: TRBD1
clone size: few
J gene: TRBJ2-1
V gene: TRBV9
CDR3 DNA: TGTGCCAGCGGGACAGCCGTTCGCTCCTACAATGAGCAGTTCTTC
CDR3 protein: CASGTAVRSYNEQFF

D gene: .
clone size: .
J gene: TRBJ2-3
V gene: TRBV4-1
CDR3 DNA: TGCGCCAGCAGCCAAGCACAGGTGGGAGCAGATACGCAGTATTTT
CDR3 protein: CASSQAQVGADTQYF

D gene: .
clone size: .
J gene: TRBJ2-7
V gene: TRBV7-9
CDR3 DNA: TGTGCCAGCAGCCAACGACTGGGCAGCTCCTACGAGCAGTACTTC
CDR3 protein: CASSQRLGSSYEQYF

D gene: TRBD2
clone size: .
J gene: TRBJ2-7
V gene: TRBV27
CDR3 DNA: TGTGCCAGCGGAGCGGGATTAGGAAGGGAGCAGTACTTC
CDR3 protein: CASGAGLGREQYF

D gene: .
clone size: once
J gene: TRBJ2-5
V gene: TRBV6-5
CDR3 DNA: TGTGCCAGCACCCCGCCGGGAGAGAAAGAGACCCAGTACTTC
CDR3 protein: CASTPPGEKETQYF

D gene: .
clone size: once
J gene: TRBJ2-5
V gene: TRBV29-1
CDR3 DNA: TGCAGCGTTGCCCAAGAGACCCAGTACTTC
CDR3 protein: CSVAQETQYF